A single sample is the source of the 32 T cell receptor beta chains below, sequenced in a study of blood T cell repertoires in COVID-19. Assay used: immunoSEQ multiplex PCR; TCRdb lists only in-frame clones, some missing. The repertoire includes about 180,000 clones, about 83% of them detected once, and 8% to 10% sits in the top ten. The sequenced material came from PBMCs or T cells enriched from blood (not recorded which). These receptors originate from a woman aged 25 to 45 who had recovered from COVID-19.

The chain's CDR3 is CASSLPHNEQFF. CDR3 DNA sequence: TGTGCCAGCAGCCTACCACACAATGAGCAGTTCTTC. The chain uses TRBV11-2 and TRBJ2-1; D is ambiguous. V lost 5 bases to trimming and J lost 5 bases, with 7 bases between them. The germline CDR1 and CDR2 sequences are SGHAT and FQNNGV. The CDR3 loop spans 12 amino acids. Variable domain in full (rest from reference TRBV11-2 and TRBJ2-1): EAGVAQSPRYKIIEKRQSVAFWCNPISGHATLYWYQQILGQGPKLLIQFQNNGVVDDSQLPKDRFSAERLKGVDSTLKIQPAKLEDSAVYLCASSLPHNEQFFGPGTRLTVL.

This clone was seen only once. This chain links TRBV6-5 with TRBJ1-1; D unresolved. The CDR3 runs to 14 residues. Trimming stripped 6 bases from V and 0 bases from J, with 11 bases between. Germline loops: CDR1 MNHEY, CDR2 SVGAGI. CDR3 residues: CASRQDTMNTEAFF. CDR3 DNA sequence: TGTGCCAGCAGACAAGACACCATGAACACTGAAGCTTTCTTT.

The chain uses TRBV24-1 and TRBJ2-1, with TRBD2 matching over 12 bases. This CDR3 contains 15 residues. Germline CDR1 and CDR2: KGHDR and SFDVKD. The V and J ends lost 3 bases and 5 bases, in that order; junction bases with no gene match: 1. CDR3 sequence: CATSDRLAGDNEQFF. Written as DNA, the CDR3 is TGTGCCACCAGTGATCGACTAGCGGGAGACAATGAGCAGTTCTTC.

The genes are TRBV28 and TRBJ1-5, with 8 nucleotides matching TRBD1. The CDR3 extends over 15 amino acids. Germline lookup yields CDR1 MDHEN and CDR2 SYDVKM. The ends lost 3 bases at V and 6 bases at J; junction bases unmatched: 7. Written as DNA, the CDR3 is TGTGCCAGCAGTTTCAGGGGGCGAGGGGGTCAGCCCCAGCATTTT. Its protein is CASSFRGRGGQPQHF.

The chain uses TRBV19 and TRBJ1-2; D is ambiguous. CDR1 and CDR2 from the germline V gene are LNHDA and SQIVND (reference sequence). The CDR3 has 11 residues. Trimming took off 7 bases at V and 8 bases at J, with 11 bases between the two ends. This CDR3 is CASTREGGYTF. CDR3 in DNA: TGTGCCAGTACCCGAGAGGGCGGCTACACCTTC.

This sequence joins TRBV9 and TRBJ1-2; D gene unclear. Trimming left V 0 bases short and J 3 bases short, with 12 bases between. From germline, CDR1 is SGDLS and CDR2 YYNGEE. This CDR3 is built from 15 residues. The CDR3 is CASSVGAANYYGYTF. In DNA form, the CDR3 reads TGTGCCAGCAGCGTAGGGGCTGCGAACTACTATGGCTACACCTTC. Using reference TRBV9 and TRBJ1-2 for the parts outside the CDR3, the full variable domain is DSGVTQTPKHLITATGQRVTLRCSPRSGDLSVYWYQQSLDQGLQFLIQYYNGEERAKGNILERFSAQQFPDLHSELNLSSLELGDSALYFCASSVGAANYYGYTFGSGTRLTVV.

This chain joins TRBV7-7 and TRBJ2-7, with D uncertain. The CDR3 consists of 14 residues. Trimming left V 6 bases short and J 6 bases short, with 18 bases between. CDR1 SSHAT and CDR2 FNYEAQ come from the germline V gene (reference sequence). The CDR3 DNA reads TGTGCCAGCAGGAGGAACCAGACGCTTTGCGAGCAGTACTTC. Translation gives CASRRNQTLCEQYF.

The chain has TRBV28 and TRBJ2-6; D ambiguous. V lost 3 bases, J lost 2 bases, and 8 bases lay in between. Germline assignment: CDR1 MDHEN and CDR2 SYDVKM. The CDR3 loop spans 15 amino acids. CDR3 sequence (DNA): TGTGCCAGCAGTTTCCAACGCGCTGGGGCCAACGTCCTGACTTTC. It encodes CASSFQRAGANVLTF.

The chain links TRBV9 to TRBJ2-4, with D unclear. The germline CDR1 and CDR2 sequences are SGDLS and YYNGEE. There are 15 residues in the CDR3. With 2 bases removed from V and 7 bases from J, the gap between germline ends came to 16 bases. DNA of the CDR3: TGTGCCAGCAGCGTCGGGTCTGTCGGCGTCAACATTCAGTACTTC. Its protein product is CASSVGSVGVNIQYF.

The chain couples TRBV5-1 to TRBJ2-2, with D possibly TRBD2 on 5 matching bases. This CDR3 contains 15 residues. Trimming cost V 2 bases and J 2 bases, with 10 bases left between them. Germline V CDR1 and CDR2: SGHRS, YFSETQ. CDR3 DNA: TGCGCCAGCAGCTTTTGGACTGATAACACCGGGGAGCTGTTTTTT. Translating it yields CASSFWTDNTGELFF.

The V and J genes are TRBV7-3 and TRBJ1-1, with D perhaps matching TRBD1 (5 bases). In germline, CDR1 is SGHTA, CDR2 FQGTGA. Trimming stripped 0 bases from V and 3 bases from J, with 17 bases between. This CDR3 is 17 amino acids long. CDR3 DNA: TGTGCCAGCAGCTTAACGTACGCAGATCCGGGGGACACTGAAGCTTTCTTT. Protein: CASSLTYADPGDTEAFF.

The chain links TRBV2 to TRBJ1-6; no definite D call. Germline V gene sequence: CDR1 SNHLY, CDR2 FYNNEI. This CDR3 comprises 15 residues. The V gene lost 2 bases and the J gene lost 2 bases, with 7 bases spanning the gap. The CDR3 bases are TGTGCCAGCAGTGAACAACAAGCCTATAATTCACCCCTCCACTTT. This gives the protein CASSEQQAYNSPLHF.

The V call is TRBV15, the J call TRBJ1-5; D is uncertain. CDR3 size: 12 residues. From germline, CDR1 is LNHNV and CDR2 YYDKDF (reference sequence). Trimming left V 0 bases short and J 7 bases short, with 4 bases between. For the CDR3, the DNA is TGTGCCACCAGCAGAGATGTACAGCCCCAGCATTTT. This translates into CATSRDVQPQHF.

V gene TRBV6-5 combines with J gene TRBJ2-7; D might be TRBD2 (6 bases). The CDR3 is 13 amino acids. Germline V gene lookup returns CDR1 MNHEY and CDR2 SVGAGI. V shed 8 bases and J shed 1 base, with 12 bases lying between them. The CDR3 region is CASRMGGSYEQYF. CDR3 sequence (DNA): TGTGCCAGCCGGATGGGGGGTTCCTACGAGCAGTACTTC.

The chain combines TRBV28 with TRBJ1-5; TRBD1 aligns across 7 bases. The V and J ends lost 3 bases and 2 bases, in that order; junction bases with no gene match: 1. Germline assignment: CDR1 MDHEN and CDR2 SYDVKM. CDR3 length equals 14 residues. DNA of the CDR3: TGTGCCAGCAGTTTCGGACAGGGCAATCAGCCCCAGCATTTT. Translated: CASSFGQGNQPQHF.

V gene TRBV24-1 combines with J gene TRBJ1-2; D possibly corresponds to TRBD1 (5 bases). The CDR3 extends over 12 amino acids. The V gene lost 4 bases and the J gene lost 8 bases, with 10 bases spanning the gap. Per germline, CDR1 KGHDR and CDR2 SFDVKD. CDR3 sequence: CATSDIRGGYTF. The CDR3 nucleotides read TGTGCCACCAGTGACATAAGGGGCGGCTACACCTTC.

This clone was seen more than once but under ten times. The gene calls are TRBV7-2 and TRBJ2-2; 7 bases are shared with TRBD2. CDR1 is SGHTA and CDR2 is FQGNSA in the germline V gene. The CDR3 runs to 14 residues. The J segment lost 4 bases and the V segment lost 5 bases, leaving 4 bases of the junction unmatched. DNA for the CDR3: TGTGCCAGCAGCCCCCGACTAGCCACCGGGGAGCTGTTTTTT. The encoded protein is CASSPRLATGELFF.

The rearrangement links TRBV3-1 (or the pseudogene TRBV3-2) to TRBJ2-3; no definite D call. With 5 bases removed from V and 4 bases from J, the gap between germline ends came to 16 bases. Germline V CDR1 and CDR2: LGHDT, YNNKEL (reference sequence). This CDR3 is 15 amino acids long. The CDR3: CASSTLSFAADTQYF. CDR3 DNA: TGTGCCAGCAGCACGCTTTCCTTCGCGGCAGATACGCAGTATTTT.

CDR3 protein: CASSPGTSVTYSYNEQFF. For the CDR3, the DNA is TGTGCCAGCAGTCCCGGGACTAGCGTCACTTACTCCTACAATGAGCAGTTCTTC. The V call is TRBV28, the J call TRBJ2-1; 10 bases agree with TRBD2. The CDR3 runs 18 residues. Germline CDR1 reads MDHEN; CDR2 reads SYDVKM. The V gene end was trimmed by 5 bases and the J gene end by 0 bases; junction bases not matched to a gene: 10. Full variable domain (remainder filled in from reference TRBV28 and TRBJ2-1): DVKVTQSSRYLVKRTGEKVFLECVQDMDHENMFWYRQDPGLGLRLIYFSYDVKMKEKGDIPEGYSVSREKKERFSLILESASTNQTSMYLCASSPGTSVTYSYNEQFFGPGTRLTVL.

The sample holds one count of this clone. The gene calls are TRBV5-4 and TRBJ2-7, with D possibly being TRBD1 (6 bases). The CDR3 runs to 14 residues. The germline V gene has CDR1 SGHNT and CDR2 YYREEE (reference sequence). Trimming removed 4 bases from V and 6 bases from J, with 17 bases in between. CDR3 sequence (DNA): TGTGCCAGCAGCCCTTCAGGGGATAGGGCCGAGCAGTACTTC. It codes for CASSPSGDRAEQYF.

This chain joins TRBV19 and TRBJ2-2; TRBD2 matches at 12 bases. The trim removed 3 bases at V and 4 bases at J, leaving 6 bases unmatched. Germline V lookup: CDR1 LNHDA, CDR2 SQIVND (reference sequence). This CDR3 region has 17 residues. The CDR3 spells CASSMGLAGPTTGELFF. CDR3 nucleotide sequence: TGTGCCAGTAGTATGGGACTAGCGGGCCCAACCACCGGGGAGCTGTTTTTT.

The chain couples TRBV11-2 to TRBJ2-1, with D unresolved. V dropped 0 bases and J dropped 6 bases, with 12 bases sitting between them. Germline V gene lookup returns CDR1 SGHAT and CDR2 FQNNGV. The CDR3 has 15 residues. The CDR3 DNA is TGTGCCAGCAGCTTAGATCGGCAGACTTCCAATGAGCAGTTCTTC. This translates into CASSLDRQTSNEQFF.

V is TRBV6-5 and J is TRBJ2-5; 7 nucleotides match TRBD1. Germline lookup yields CDR1 MNHEY and CDR2 SVGAGI. Trimming at V came to 5 bases and at J to 5 bases, leaving 5 bases not matched to a gene. The CDR3 runs 13 residues. CDR3: CASSPRGGETQYF. The CDR3 DNA is TGTGCCAGCAGTCCCAGAGGGGGCGAGACCCAGTACTTC.

This clone was recorded once. V usage is TRBV10-3 and J usage is TRBJ1-6, with D possibly matching TRBD1 (5 bases). Germline lookup yields CDR1 ENHRY and CDR2 SYGVKD. Trimming took off 3 bases at V and 7 bases at J, with 16 bases between the two ends. The CDR3 consists of 16 residues. In DNA, the CDR3 is TGTGCCATCAGTGAATGGGGCCCGGAAGGGAATTCACCCCTCCACTTT. Translating it yields CAISEWGPEGNSPLHF.

The rearrangement links TRBV27 to TRBJ2-4, with TRBD1 as a possible D gene (5 bases). V was clipped by 2 bases and J by 3 bases, with 11 bases between them. CDR1 and CDR2 (germline): MNHEY, SMNVEV (reference sequence). CDR3 length: 15 amino acids. The CDR3 protein is CASSLKKTDKNIQYF. The CDR3 nucleotides read TGTGCCAGCAGTTTAAAAAAGACAGACAAAAACATTCAGTACTTC.

The chain couples TRBV7-9 to TRBJ2-7, with 11 bases aligning to TRBD1. Unmatched junction bases numbered 15, after V lost 5 bases and J lost 6 bases. This CDR3 region has 17 residues. The germline gives CDR1 SEHNR, CDR2 FQNEAQ (reference sequence). CDR3 protein: CASSPGTGGLQSAEQYF. CDR3 sequence (DNA): TGTGCCAGCAGCCCCGGGACAGGGGGACTACAAAGCGCCGAGCAGTACTTC.

J is TRBJ2-3 and V is TRBV5-8; TRBD1 might be the D (6 bases). Trimming removed 2 bases from V and 2 bases from J, with 12 bases in between. Per the germline V gene, CDR1 is SGHTS and CDR2 is YDEGEE. CDR3 length equals 15 residues. The CDR3 DNA reads TGTGCCAGCAGCTTCACAGGGAGCTACACAGATACGCAGTATTTT. Residues: CASSFTGSYTDTQYF. Using reference TRBV5-8 and TRBJ2-3 for the parts outside the CDR3, the full variable domain is EAGVTQSPTHLIKTRGQQATLRCSPISGHTSVYWYQQALGLGLQFLLWYDEGEERNRGNFPPRFSGRQFPNYSSELNVNALELEDSALYLCASSFTGSYTDTQYFGPGTRLTVL.

The CDR3 spells CSASWGFGLAGQETQYF. The CDR3 DNA is TGCAGTGCTAGTTGGGGATTCGGACTAGCGGGGCAAGAGACCCAGTACTTC. The chain is built from TRBV20-1 and TRBJ2-5, with TRBD2 matching over 12 bases. Trimming removed 3 bases from V and 2 bases from J; junction bases left unmatched: 10. The germline V gene has CDR1 DFQATT and CDR2 SNEGSKA (reference sequence). This CDR3 has 17 residues.

The chain carries TRBV18 and TRBJ1-6; no reliable D call. Per germline, CDR1 KGHSH and CDR2 LQKENI. The CDR3 runs 15 residues. Trimming took off 2 bases at V and 7 bases at J, with 12 bases between the two ends. CDR3 coding DNA: TGTGCCAGCTCACCATCAAAGAGTACCAATTCACCCCTCCACTTT. Encoded protein: CASSPSKSTNSPLHF.

The genes are TRBV4-2 and TRBJ2-2, with 10 nucleotides matching TRBD1. CDR3 length equals 15 residues. With 1 base clipped from V and 8 bases from J, the junction kept 4 bases outside the gene matches. Germline lookup yields CDR1 LGHNA and CDR2 YNFKEQ. CDR3 in amino acids: CASSQGQGANGELFF. The CDR3 DNA reads as TGTGCCAGCAGCCAAGGACAGGGGGCAAATGGGGAGCTGTTTTTT.

This chain links TRBV11-1 with TRBJ2-1, with 10 bases that match TRBD2. From germline, CDR1 is SGHAT and CDR2 FQDESV (reference sequence). V lost 4 bases to trimming and J lost 2 bases; unmatched junction nucleotides: 5. The CDR3 spans 16 residues. CDR3 residues: CASSSLAGEAYNEQFF. CDR3 bases: TGTGCCAGCAGCTCTCTAGCGGGAGAAGCCTACAATGAGCAGTTCTTC.

The V gene is TRBV9, the J gene TRBJ1-3; D not resolved. The CDR3 sequence is 14 residues long. CDR1 and CDR2 (germline): SGDLS, YYNGEE. With 4 bases removed from V and 0 bases from J, the gap between germline ends came to 8 bases. The CDR3 sequence is CASSPQPSGNTIYF. The CDR3 DNA sequence: TGTGCCAGCAGCCCACAACCCTCTGGAAACACCATATATTTT.